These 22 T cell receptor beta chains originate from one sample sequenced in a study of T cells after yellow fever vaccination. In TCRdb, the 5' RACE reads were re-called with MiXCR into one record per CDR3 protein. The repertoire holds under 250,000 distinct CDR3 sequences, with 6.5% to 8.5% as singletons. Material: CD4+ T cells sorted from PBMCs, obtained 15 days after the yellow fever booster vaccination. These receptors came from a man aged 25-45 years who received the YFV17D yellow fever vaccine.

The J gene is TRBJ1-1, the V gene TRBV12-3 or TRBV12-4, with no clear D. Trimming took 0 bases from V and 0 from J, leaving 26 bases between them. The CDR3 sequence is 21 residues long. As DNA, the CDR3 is TGTGCCAGCAGTTTAGCCCTGCTAGTCCGGGGATTATCCCACATGAACACTGAAGCTTTCTTT. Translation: CASSLALLVRGLSHMNTEAFF.

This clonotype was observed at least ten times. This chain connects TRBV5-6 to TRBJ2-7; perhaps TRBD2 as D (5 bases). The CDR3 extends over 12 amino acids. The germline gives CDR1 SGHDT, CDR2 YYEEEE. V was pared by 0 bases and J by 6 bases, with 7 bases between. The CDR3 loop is CASSLGGFEQYF. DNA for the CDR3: TGTGCCAGCAGCTTGGGAGGGTTCGAGCAGTACTTC.

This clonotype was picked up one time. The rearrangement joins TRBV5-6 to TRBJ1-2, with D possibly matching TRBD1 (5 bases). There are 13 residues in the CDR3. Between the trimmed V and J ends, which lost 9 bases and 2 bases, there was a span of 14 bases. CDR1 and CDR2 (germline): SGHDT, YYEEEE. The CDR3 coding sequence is TGTGCCATGAGCCCCAGGGACAACTATGGCTACACCTTC. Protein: CAMSPRDNYGYTF. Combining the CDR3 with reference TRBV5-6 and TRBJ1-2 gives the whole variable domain DAGVTQSPTHLIKTRGQQVTLRCSPKSGHDTVSWYQQALGQGPQFIFQYYEEEERQRGNFPDRFSGHQFPNYSSELNVNALLLGDSALYLCAMSPRDNYGYTFGSGTRLTVV.

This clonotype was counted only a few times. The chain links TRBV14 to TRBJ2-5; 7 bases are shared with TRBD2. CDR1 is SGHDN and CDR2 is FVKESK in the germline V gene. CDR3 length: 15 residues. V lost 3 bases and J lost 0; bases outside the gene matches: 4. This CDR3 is CASSQVRGYQETQYF. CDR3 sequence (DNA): TGTGCCAGCAGCCAGGTGCGGGGGTACCAAGAGACCCAGTACTTC.

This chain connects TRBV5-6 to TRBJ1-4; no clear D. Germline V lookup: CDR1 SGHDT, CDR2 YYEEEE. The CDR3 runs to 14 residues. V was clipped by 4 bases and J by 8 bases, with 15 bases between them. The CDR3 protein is CASSLESGYEKLFF. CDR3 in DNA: TGTGCCAGCAGCCTGGAGAGCGGGTACGAAAAACTGTTTTTT. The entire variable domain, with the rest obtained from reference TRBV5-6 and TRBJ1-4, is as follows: DAGVTQSPTHLIKTRGQQVTLRCSPKSGHDTVSWYQQALGQGPQFIFQYYEEEERQRGNFPDRFSGHQFPNYSSELNVNALLLGDSALYLCASSLESGYEKLFFGSGTQLSVL.

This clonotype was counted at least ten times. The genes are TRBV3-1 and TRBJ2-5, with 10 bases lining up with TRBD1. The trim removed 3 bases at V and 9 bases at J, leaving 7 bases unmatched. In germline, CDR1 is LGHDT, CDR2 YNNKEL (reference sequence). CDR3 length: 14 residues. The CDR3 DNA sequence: TGTGCCAGCAGCCAGCCGGGACAGGGGAGGTCCCAGTACTTC. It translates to CASSQPGQGRSQYF.

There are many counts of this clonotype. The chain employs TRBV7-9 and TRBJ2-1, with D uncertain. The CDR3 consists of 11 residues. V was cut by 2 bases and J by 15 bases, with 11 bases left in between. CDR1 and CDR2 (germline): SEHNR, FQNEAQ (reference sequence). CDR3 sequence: CASSLLEFPFF. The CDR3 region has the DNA TGTGCCAGCAGCTTATTGGAGTTCCCGTTCTTC.

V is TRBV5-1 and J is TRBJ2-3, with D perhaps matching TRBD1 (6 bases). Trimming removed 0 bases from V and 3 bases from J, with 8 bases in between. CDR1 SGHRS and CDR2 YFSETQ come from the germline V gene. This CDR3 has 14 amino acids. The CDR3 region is CASSLEGGTDTQYF. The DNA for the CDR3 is TGCGCCAGCAGCTTGGAAGGGGGAACAGATACGCAGTATTTT.

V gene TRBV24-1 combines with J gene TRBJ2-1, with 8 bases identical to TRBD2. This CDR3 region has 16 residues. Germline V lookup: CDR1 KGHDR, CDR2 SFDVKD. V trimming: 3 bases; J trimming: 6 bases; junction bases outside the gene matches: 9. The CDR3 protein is CATSDPSGRLGNEQFF. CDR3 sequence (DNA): TGTGCCACCAGTGATCCAAGCGGGAGACTCGGCAATGAGCAGTTCTTC.

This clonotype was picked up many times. This CDR3 reads CASSFGQGGQKTQYF. Written as DNA, the CDR3 is TGTGCCAGCAGCTTCGGACAGGGAGGCCAGAAGACCCAGTACTTC. The chain is built from TRBV7-9 and TRBJ2-5, with TRBD1 matching 8 bases. The germline CDR1 and CDR2 sequences are SEHNR and FQNEAQ (reference sequence). Losses at the gene ends were 3 bases for V and 6 bases for J; bases not matched to a gene: 9. This CDR3 has 15 residues. The complete variable domain, with remaining parts taken from reference TRBV7-9 and TRBJ2-5, reads DTGVSQNPRHKITKRGQNVTFRCDPISEHNRLYWYRQTLGQGPEFLTYFQNEAQLEKSRLLSDRFSAERPKGSFSTLEIQRTEQGDSAMYLCASSFGQGGQKTQYFGPGTRLLVL.

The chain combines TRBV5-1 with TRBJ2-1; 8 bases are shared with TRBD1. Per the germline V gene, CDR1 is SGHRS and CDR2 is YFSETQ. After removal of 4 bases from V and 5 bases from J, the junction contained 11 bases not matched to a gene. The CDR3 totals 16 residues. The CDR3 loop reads CASSGSTGTGHNEQFF. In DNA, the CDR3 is TGCGCCAGCAGCGGCTCCACCGGGACAGGTCACAATGAGCAGTTCTTC.

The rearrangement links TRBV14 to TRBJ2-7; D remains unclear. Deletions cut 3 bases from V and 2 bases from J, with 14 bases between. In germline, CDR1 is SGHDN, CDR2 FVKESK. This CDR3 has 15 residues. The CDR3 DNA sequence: TGTGCCAGCAGCCAGATGGACCTGAGCACCTACGAGCAGTACTTC. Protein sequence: CASSQMDLSTYEQYF.

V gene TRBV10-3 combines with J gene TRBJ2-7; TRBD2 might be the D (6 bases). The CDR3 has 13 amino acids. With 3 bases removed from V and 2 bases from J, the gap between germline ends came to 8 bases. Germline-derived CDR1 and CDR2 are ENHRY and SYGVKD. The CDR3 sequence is CAISETGAYEQYF. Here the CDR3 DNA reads TGTGCCATCAGTGAAACGGGAGCCTACGAGCAGTACTTC.

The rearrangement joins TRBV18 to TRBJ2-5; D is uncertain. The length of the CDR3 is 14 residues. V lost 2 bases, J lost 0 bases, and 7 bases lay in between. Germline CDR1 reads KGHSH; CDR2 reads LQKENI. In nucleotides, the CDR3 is TGTGCCAGCTCACCAAGTCAGTACCAAGAGACCCAGTACTTC. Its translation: CASSPSQYQETQYF.

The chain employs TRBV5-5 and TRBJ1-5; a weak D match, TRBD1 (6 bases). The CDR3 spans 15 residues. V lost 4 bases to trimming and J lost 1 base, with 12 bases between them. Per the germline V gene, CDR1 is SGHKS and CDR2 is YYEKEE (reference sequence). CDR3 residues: CASSTTGGSNQPQHF. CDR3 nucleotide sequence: TGTGCCAGCAGCACGACAGGAGGGAGCAATCAGCCCCAGCATTTT.

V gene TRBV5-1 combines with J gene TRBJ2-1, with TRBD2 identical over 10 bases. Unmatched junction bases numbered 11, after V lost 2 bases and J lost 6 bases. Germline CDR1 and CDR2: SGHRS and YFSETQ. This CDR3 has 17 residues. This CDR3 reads CASSFQGSSGRPNEQFF. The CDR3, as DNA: TGCGCCAGCAGCTTCCAAGGGTCTAGCGGGAGACCCAATGAGCAGTTCTTC.

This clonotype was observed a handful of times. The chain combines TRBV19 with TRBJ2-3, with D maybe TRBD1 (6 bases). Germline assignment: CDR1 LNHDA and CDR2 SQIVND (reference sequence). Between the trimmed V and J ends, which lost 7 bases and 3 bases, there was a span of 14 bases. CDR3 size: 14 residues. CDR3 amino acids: CASTTDRQTDTQYF. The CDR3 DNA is TGTGCCAGTACTACGGACAGACAGACAGATACGCAGTATTTT.

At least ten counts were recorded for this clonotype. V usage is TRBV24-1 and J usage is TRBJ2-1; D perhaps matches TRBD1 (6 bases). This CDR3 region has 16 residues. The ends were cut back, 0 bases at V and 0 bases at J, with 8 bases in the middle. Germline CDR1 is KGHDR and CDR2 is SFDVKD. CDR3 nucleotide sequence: TGTGCCACCAGTGATTTGCAGGGGAGCTCCTACAATGAGCAGTTCTTC. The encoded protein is CATSDLQGSSYNEQFF.

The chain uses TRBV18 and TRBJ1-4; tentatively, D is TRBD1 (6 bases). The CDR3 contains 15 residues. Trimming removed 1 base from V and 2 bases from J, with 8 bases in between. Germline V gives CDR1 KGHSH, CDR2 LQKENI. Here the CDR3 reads CASSPRGATNEKLFF. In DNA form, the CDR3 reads TGTGCCAGCTCACCACGGGGGGCCACTAATGAAAAACTGTTTTTT.

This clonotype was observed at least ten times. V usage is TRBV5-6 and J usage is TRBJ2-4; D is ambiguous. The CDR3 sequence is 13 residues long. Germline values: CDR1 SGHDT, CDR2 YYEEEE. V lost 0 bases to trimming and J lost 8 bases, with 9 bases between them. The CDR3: CASSLGTSDIQYF. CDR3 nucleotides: TGTGCCAGCAGCTTGGGAACGTCTGACATTCAGTACTTC.

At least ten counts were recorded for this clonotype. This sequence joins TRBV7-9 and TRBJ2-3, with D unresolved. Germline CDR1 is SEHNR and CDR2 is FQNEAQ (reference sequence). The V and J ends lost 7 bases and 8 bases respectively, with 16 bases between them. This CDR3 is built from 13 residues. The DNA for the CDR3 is TGTGCCAGCACGCCGTTTGACTTTGCTACGCAGTATTTT. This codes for CASTPFDFATQYF.

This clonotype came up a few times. CDR3 DNA: TGTGCCAGCAGACGCGGTGTGGGAAGAGGCGTCTGGACCTACAATGAGCAGTTCTTC. This translates into CASRRGVGRGVWTYNEQFF. This chain joins TRBV3-1 and TRBJ2-1; D gene uncertain. V was trimmed by 6 bases and J by 2 bases, leaving 26 bases between them. The CDR3 sequence is 19 residues long. CDR1 LGHDT and CDR2 YNNKEL come from the germline V gene (reference sequence).